This T cell receptor (beta chain) was sequenced for a study of blood T cell repertoires in COVID-19. Whole-study context: The United States, Italy and Spain supplied acute and convalescent COVID-19 samples.

The germline V gene encodes CDR1 LGHNT and CDR2 FRNRAP. Trimming stripped 6 bases from V and 6 bases from J, with 16 bases between. The CDR3 sequence is 14 residues long. Profiled with immunoSEQ multiplex PCR; TCRdb holds only in-frame clones, not every one. The sample consists of 70,000 to 75,000 clones, about four fifths of them appearing once. The chain carries TRBV12-5 and TRBJ2-3; no reliable D call. The sequence came from a woman in her sixties or seventies with acute or convalescent COVID-19. Specimen: peripheral blood. CDR3 nucleotide sequence: TGTGCTAGTGGCGCACTCCTAAACGGGGATACGCAGTATTTT. It encodes CASGALLNGDTQYF.